Listed below are T cell receptor beta chains from one sample, sequenced in a study of CD8 T cells in ankylosing spondylitis. MiXCR, run by TCRdb on the 5' RACE reads, gives a single entry per CDR3 protein. The sample contains 200,000 or so distinct CDR3 sequences, 18% of which appear only once. The material sequenced was blood, either unsorted or a sorted T cell fraction (not recorded which). The receptors were gathered from a male donor aged 10 to 35 with ankylosing spondylitis or in good health (not recorded which). Both conserved end residues are part of each CDR3. The order of the fields is J gene, clone size, D gene, V gene, CDR3 DNA, CDR3 protein. D genes are given only for firm matches. Only part of the rows carry a size: once, few, many, or a class if the clone is expanded.

TRBJ1-1,many,.,TRBV29-1,TGCAGCGTTGATACCGCTGAAGCTTTCTTT,CSVDTAEAFF
TRBJ1-1,.,.,TRBV6-1,TGTGCCAGCAGAAGTGGACGCAACACTGAAGCTTTCTTT,CASRSGRNTEAFF
TRBJ2-1,many,TRBD2,TRBV10-3,TGTGCCACCCTTGAGCCGGGACTAGCGGGAGTGCAGCAGTTCTTC,CATLEPGLAGVQQFF
TRBJ2-1,many,.,TRBV6-2/TRBV6-3,TGTGCCAGCAGTTACTCGAAGCTATCTAATGAGCAGTTCTTC,CASSYSKLSNEQFF
TRBJ1-2,many,.,TRBV5-6,TGTGCCAGCAGCCGGGACTATGGCTACACCTTC,CASSRDYGYTF
TRBJ2-1,.,TRBD2,TRBV4-3,TGCGCCAGCGGACGACTAGCGGCCAATGAGCAGTTCTTC,CASGRLAANEQFF
TRBJ2-1,many,TRBD2,TRBV2,TGTGCCAGCGGGACTAGCCACCCCAATGAGCAGTTCTTC,CASGTSHPNEQFF
TRBJ1-2,many,.,TRBV27,TGTGCCAGCAGTACCCCCGGGGGACGCTACACCTTC,CASSTPGGRYTF
TRBJ2-7,many,TRBD1,TRBV6-6,TGTGCCAGCACCCGGGACAGGATAATTGTGGAGCAGTACTTC,CASTRDRIIVEQYF
TRBJ2-5,many,TRBD2,TRBV6-5,TGTGCCAGCAGTACTACCCCGGTTCGAGCGGGAGGGCCGGGAGAGACCCAGTACTTC,CASSTTPVRAGGPGETQYF
TRBJ2-1,.,TRBD2,TRBV12-3/TRBV12-4,TGTGCCAGCAGTCCGCCCTGGACTAGCCCCAACTCCTACAATGAGCAGTTCTTC,CASSPPWTSPNSYNEQFF
TRBJ2-3,once,.,TRBV28,TGTGCCAGCAGTTTATTGGGGAGCAGCACAGATACGCAGTATTTT,CASSLLGSSTDTQYF
TRBJ2-1,.,.,TRBV10-3,TGTGCCATCAGGGGGGGGGCATACAATGAGCAGTTCTTC,CAIRGGAYNEQFF
TRBJ2-1,many,.,TRBV20-1,TGCAGTGCTAGAGATAGGCCAGCCGGAATTGGACAGAGGAATGAGCAGTTCTTC,CSARDRPAGIGQRNEQFF
TRBJ1-2,many,.,TRBV20-1,TGCAGTGCTAGAGATCAGGGGAACTATGGCTACACCTTC,CSARDQGNYGYTF
TRBJ1-2,.,.,TRBV4-3,TGCGCCAGCAGCCCCTGGACAGATGGCTACACCTTC,CASSPWTDGYTF
TRBJ1-1,.,.,TRBV12-3/TRBV12-4,TGTGCCAGCAGCTTTACAGGCATGAACACTGAAGCTTTCTTT,CASSFTGMNTEAFF
TRBJ2-1,many,.,TRBV7-9,TGTGCCAGCAGCCCTGACTACCACAATGAGCAGTTCTTC,CASSPDYHNEQFF
TRBJ2-7,many,.,TRBV4-3,TGCGCCAGCAGCCAAGATGGGGGCAGCGGCGAGCAGTACTTC,CASSQDGGSGEQYF
TRBJ2-5,.,TRBD1,TRBV7-6,TGTGCCAGCAGCCCTTCGGGACAGCCACAAGAGACCCAGTACTTC,CASSPSGQPQETQYF
TRBJ2-3,many,.,TRBV20-1,TGCAGTGCTAGTTCGGTACTTACAGATACGCAGTATTTT,CSASSVLTDTQYF
TRBJ1-5,many,TRBD1,TRBV20-1,TGCAGTGCTAGATACAGGGGGCTAGGCAATCAGCCCCAGCATTTT,CSARYRGLGNQPQHF